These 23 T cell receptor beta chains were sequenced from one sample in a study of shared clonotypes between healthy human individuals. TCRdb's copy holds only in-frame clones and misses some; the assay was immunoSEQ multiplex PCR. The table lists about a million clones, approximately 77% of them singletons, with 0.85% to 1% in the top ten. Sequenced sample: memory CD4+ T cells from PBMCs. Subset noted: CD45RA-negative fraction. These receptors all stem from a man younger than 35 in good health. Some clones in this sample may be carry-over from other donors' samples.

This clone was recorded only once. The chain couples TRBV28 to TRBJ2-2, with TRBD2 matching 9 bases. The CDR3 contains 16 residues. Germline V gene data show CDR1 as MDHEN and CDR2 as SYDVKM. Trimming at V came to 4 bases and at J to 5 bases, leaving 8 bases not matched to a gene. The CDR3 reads CASSSIAGVGTGELFF. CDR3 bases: TGTGCCAGCAGTTCTATAGCGGGAGTTGGGACCGGGGAGCTGTTTTTT.

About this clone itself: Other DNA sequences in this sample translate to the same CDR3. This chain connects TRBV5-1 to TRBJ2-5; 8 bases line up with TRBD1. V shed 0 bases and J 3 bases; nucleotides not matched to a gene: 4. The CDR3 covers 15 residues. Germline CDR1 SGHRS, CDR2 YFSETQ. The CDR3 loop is CASSLVGTGEETQYF. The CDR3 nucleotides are TGCGCCAGCAGCTTGGTCGGGACAGGCGAAGAGACCCAGTACTTC.

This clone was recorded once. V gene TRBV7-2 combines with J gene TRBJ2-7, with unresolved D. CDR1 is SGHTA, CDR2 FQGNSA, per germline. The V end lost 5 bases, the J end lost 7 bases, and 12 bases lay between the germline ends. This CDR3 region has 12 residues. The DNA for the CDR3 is TGTGCCAGCAGCCGTCCCCAGGAGGAGCAGTACTTC. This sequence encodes CASSRPQEEQYF.

The CDR3 DNA is TGTGCCAGCTCACCTCGGGACGGGGCCTACGAGCAGTACTTC. Protein: CASSPRDGAYEQYF. This chain connects TRBV18 to TRBJ2-7; D might be TRBD1 or TRBD2, each matching 5 bases. The V gene's germline CDR1 is KGHSH and CDR2 LQKENI. The CDR3 has 14 residues. The V and J ends lost 3 bases and 2 bases respectively, with 11 bases between them.

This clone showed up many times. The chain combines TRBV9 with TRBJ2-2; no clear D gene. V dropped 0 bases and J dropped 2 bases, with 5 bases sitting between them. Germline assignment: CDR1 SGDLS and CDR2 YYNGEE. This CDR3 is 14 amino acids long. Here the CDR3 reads CASSVVDNTGELFF. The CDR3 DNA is TGTGCCAGCAGCGTAGTAGACAACACCGGGGAGCTGTTTTTT. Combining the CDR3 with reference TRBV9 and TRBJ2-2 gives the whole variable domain DSGVTQTPKHLITATGQRVTLRCSPRSGDLSVYWYQQSLDQGLQFLIQYYNGEERAKGNILERFSAQQFPDLHSELNLSSLELGDSALYFCASSVVDNTGELFFGEGSRLTVL.

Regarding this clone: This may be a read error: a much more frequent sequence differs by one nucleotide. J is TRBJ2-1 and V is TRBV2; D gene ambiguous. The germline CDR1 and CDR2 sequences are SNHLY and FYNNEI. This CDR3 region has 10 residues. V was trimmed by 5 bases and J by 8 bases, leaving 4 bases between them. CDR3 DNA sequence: TGTGCCAGCAGTTACCATGAGCAGTTCTTC. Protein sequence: CASSYHEQFF.

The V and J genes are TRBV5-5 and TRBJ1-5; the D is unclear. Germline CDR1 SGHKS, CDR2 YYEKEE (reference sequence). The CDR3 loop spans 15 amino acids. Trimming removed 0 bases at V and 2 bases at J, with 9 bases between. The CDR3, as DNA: TGTGCCAGCAGCTTGGGATACGCCGGCAATCAGCCCCAGCATTTT. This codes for CASSLGYAGNQPQHF.

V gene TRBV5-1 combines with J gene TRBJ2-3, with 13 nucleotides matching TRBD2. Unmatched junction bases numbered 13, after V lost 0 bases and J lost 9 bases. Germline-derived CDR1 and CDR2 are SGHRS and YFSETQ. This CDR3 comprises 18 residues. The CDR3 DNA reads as TGCGCCAGCAGCTTGGGACTAGCGGGAGGCCCTGGCCAGATAACGCAGTATTTT. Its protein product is CASSLGLAGGPGQITQYF.

The CDR3 region has the DNA TGTGCCAGCAGTGATCCTAGCCCTTGGATAGATGAGCAGTTCTTC. Its translation is CASSDPSPWIDEQFF. This chain links TRBV2 with TRBJ2-1; D may be TRBD2 (5 bases). This CDR3 spans 15 amino acids. V shed 3 bases and J shed 8 bases, with 17 bases lying between them. CDR1 and CDR2 (germline): SNHLY, FYNNEI. Full variable domain (rest looked up from reference TRBV2 and TRBJ2-1): EPEVTQTPSHQVTQMGQEVILRCVPISNHLYFYWYRQILGQKVEFLVSFYNNEISEKSEIFDDQFSVERPDGSNFTLKIRSTKLEDSAMYFCASSDPSPWIDEQFFGPGTRLTVL.

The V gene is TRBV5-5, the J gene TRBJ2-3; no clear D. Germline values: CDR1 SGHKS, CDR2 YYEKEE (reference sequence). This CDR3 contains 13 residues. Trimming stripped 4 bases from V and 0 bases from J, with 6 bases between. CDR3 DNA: TGTGCCAGCAGCCCTCCAAGCACAGATACGCAGTATTTT. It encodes CASSPPSTDTQYF.

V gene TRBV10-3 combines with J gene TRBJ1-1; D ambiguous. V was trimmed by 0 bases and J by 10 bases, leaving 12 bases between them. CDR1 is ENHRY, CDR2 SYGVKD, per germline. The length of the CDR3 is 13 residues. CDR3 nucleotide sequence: TGTGCCATCAGTGAGTCAGGGAACCGCAGAGCTTTCTTT. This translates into CAISESGNRRAFF.

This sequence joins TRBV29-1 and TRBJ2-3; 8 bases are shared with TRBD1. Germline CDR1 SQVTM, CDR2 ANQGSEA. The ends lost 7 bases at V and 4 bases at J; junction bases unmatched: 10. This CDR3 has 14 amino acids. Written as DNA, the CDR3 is TGCAGCGCCCGTGGACAGGGACCCTCAGATACGCAGTATTTT. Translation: CSARGQGPSDTQYF.

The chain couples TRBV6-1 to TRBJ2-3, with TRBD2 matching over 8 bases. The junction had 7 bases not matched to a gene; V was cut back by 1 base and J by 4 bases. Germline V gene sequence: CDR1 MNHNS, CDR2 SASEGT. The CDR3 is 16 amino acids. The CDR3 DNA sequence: TGTGCCAGCAGTGAAGTGAGCGGGAGAACCGCAGATACGCAGTATTTT. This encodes CASSEVSGRTADTQYF.

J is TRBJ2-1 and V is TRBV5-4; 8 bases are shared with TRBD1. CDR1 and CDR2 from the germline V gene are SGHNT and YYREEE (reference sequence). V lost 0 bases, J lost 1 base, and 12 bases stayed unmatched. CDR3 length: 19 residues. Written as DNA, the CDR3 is TGTGCCAGCAGCTTGGCCCCGGGCCAGGGGGCTCGGTCCTACAATGAGCAGTTCTTC. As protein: CASSLAPGQGARSYNEQFF.

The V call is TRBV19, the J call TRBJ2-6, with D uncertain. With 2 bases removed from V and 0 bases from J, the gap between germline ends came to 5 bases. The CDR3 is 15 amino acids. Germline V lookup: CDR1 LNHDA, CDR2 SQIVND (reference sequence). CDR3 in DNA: TGTGCCAGTAGTATAATCCGCTCTGGGGCCAACGTCCTGACTTTC. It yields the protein CASSIIRSGANVLTF.

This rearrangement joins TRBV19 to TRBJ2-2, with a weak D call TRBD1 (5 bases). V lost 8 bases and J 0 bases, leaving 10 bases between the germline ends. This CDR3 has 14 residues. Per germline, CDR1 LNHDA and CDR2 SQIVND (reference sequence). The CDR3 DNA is TGTGCCAGTCTCAGGGAAGCGAACACCGGGGAGCTGTTTTTT. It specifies CASLREANTGELFF.

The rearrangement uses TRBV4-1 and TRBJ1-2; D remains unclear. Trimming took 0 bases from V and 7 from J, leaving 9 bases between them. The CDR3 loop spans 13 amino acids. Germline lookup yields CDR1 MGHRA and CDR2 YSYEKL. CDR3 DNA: TGCGCCAGCAGCCAAGAATACTCAGTTGGCTACACCTTC. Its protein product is CASSQEYSVGYTF.

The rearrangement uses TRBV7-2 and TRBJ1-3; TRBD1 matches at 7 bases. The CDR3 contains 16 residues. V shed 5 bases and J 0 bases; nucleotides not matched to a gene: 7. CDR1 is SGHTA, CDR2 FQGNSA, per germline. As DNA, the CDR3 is TGTGCCAGCAGCCCTGGACAGGCATACTCTGGAAACACCATATATTTT. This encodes CASSPGQAYSGNTIYF.

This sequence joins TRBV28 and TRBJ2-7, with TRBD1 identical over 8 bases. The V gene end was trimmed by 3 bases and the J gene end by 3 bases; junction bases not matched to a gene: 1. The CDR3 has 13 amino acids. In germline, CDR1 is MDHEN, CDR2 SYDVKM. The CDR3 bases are TGTGCCAGCAGTTTGGGACAGGACTACGAGCAGTACTTC. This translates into CASSLGQDYEQYF.

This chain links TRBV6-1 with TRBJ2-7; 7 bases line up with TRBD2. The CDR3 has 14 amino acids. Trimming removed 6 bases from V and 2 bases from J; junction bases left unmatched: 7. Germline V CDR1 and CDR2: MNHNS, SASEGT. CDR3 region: CASRPQRGTYEQYF. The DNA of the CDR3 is TGTGCCAGCAGGCCCCAGCGGGGAACCTACGAGCAGTACTTC.

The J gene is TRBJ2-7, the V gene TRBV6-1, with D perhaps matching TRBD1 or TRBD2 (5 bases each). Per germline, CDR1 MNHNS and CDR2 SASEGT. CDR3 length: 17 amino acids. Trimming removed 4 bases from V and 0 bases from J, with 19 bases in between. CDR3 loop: CASSVKPGQGFSYEQYF. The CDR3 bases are TGTGCCAGCAGTGTAAAGCCGGGGCAGGGATTCTCCTACGAGCAGTACTTC.

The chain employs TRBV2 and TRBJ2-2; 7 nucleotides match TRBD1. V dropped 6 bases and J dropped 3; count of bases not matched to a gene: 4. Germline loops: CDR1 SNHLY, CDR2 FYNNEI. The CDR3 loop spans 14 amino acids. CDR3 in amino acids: CASRATGDTGELFF. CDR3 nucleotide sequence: TGTGCCAGCAGGGCTACAGGGGACACCGGGGAGCTGTTTTTT.

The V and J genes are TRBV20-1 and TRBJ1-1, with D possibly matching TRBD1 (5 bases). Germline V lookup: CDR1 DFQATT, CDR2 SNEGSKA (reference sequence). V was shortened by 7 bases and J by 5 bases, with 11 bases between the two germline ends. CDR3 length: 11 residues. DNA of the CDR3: TGCAGTGATGGGACTTATACTGAAGCTTTCTTT. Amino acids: CSDGTYTEAFF.